The 29 T cell receptor beta chains reported below all come from one sample, sequenced in a study of blood T cell repertoires in COVID-19. Using immunoSEQ multiplex PCR, the repertoire was profiled, and TCRdb retains in-frame clones only, with some absent. The sample lists about 370,000 clones, around 91% seen once, with approximately 1% in the top ten. The specimen was PBMCs or T cells enriched from blood (not recorded which). The origin of the receptors is a man aged 18 to 30 who had recovered from COVID-19.

This clone has just one count. The chain couples TRBV3-1 (or the pseudogene TRBV3-2) to TRBJ1-3; no firm D call. The CDR3 is 15 residues long. Germline assignment: CDR1 LGHDT and CDR2 YNNKEL (reference sequence). V was trimmed by 0 bases and J by 1 base, leaving 7 bases between them. The CDR3 region has the DNA TGTGCCAGCAGCCAAGATCTAACGTCTGGAAACACCATATATTTT. Protein sequence: CASSQDLTSGNTIYF.

This chain connects TRBV30 to TRBJ1-5, with 7 bases identical to TRBD1. Trimming at V came to 2 bases and at J to 8 bases, leaving 9 bases not matched to a gene. Germline values: CDR1 GTSNPN, CDR2 SVGIG (reference sequence). The CDR3 totals 14 residues. Written as DNA, the CDR3 is TGTGCCTGGAGTAAAAACAGGGGTTTTGAGCCCCAGCATTTT. Encoded protein: CAWSKNRGFEPQHF.

The chain combines TRBV20-1 with TRBJ1-2, with D unresolved. The CDR3 is 11 amino acids. Germline V gene data show CDR1 as DFQATT and CDR2 as SNEGSKA (reference sequence). Trimming removed 0 bases from V and 9 bases from J, with 8 bases in between. CDR3 sequence (DNA): TGCAGTGCTAGAGATCATCCTAGCTACACCTTC. Translation gives CSARDHPSYTF.

The chain links TRBV5-1 to TRBJ1-4, with TRBD1 identical over 7 bases. The CDR3 totals 15 residues. Germline lookup yields CDR1 SGHRS and CDR2 YFSETQ. The V and J ends lost 4 bases and 6 bases, in that order; junction bases with no gene match: 9. The CDR3 DNA reads TGCGCCAGCAGCGTCCGGGACAGCGCGGATGAAAAACTGTTTTTT. Protein product: CASSVRDSADEKLFF.

The chain has TRBV2 and TRBJ2-7, with D perhaps TRBD2 (6 bases). The CDR3 covers 12 residues. Germline assignment: CDR1 SNHLY and CDR2 FYNNEI. V lost 6 bases and J lost 1, with 7 bases in between. The CDR3 DNA reads TGTGCCAGCAGGGGGGGTTCCTACGAGCAGTACTTC. Translation gives CASRGGSYEQYF. The complete variable domain, with remaining parts taken from reference TRBV2 and TRBJ2-7, reads EPEVTQTPSHQVTQMGQEVILRCVPISNHLYFYWYRQILGQKVEFLVSFYNNEISEKSEIFDDQFSVERPDGSNFTLKIRSTKLEDSAMYFCASRGGSYEQYFGPGTRLTVT.

This clone has only one observation. CDR3 sequence reads: CASRGTSGSEQYF. CDR3 in DNA: TGTGCCAGCAGGGGGACTAGCGGGAGCGAGCAGTACTTC. V gene TRBV12-3 or TRBV12-4 combines with J gene TRBJ2-7; 14 nucleotides match TRBD2. V lost 6 bases, J lost 6 bases, and 1 base stayed unmatched. This CDR3 has 13 residues.

This chain connects TRBV13 to TRBJ1-3; D is possibly TRBD1 (5 bases). Trimming removed 2 bases from V and 0 bases from J, with 8 bases in between. The germline V gene has CDR1 PRHDT and CDR2 FYEKMQ (reference sequence). This CDR3 spans 15 amino acids. CDR3 sequence (DNA): TGTGCCAGCAGCTTATTCGGGGGCTCTGGAAACACCATATATTTT. Residues: CASSLFGGSGNTIYF.

The chain couples TRBV29-1 to TRBJ1-2; possibly TRBD1 for D (6 bases). The CDR3 is 13 residues long. Germline V gives CDR1 SQVTM, CDR2 ANQGSEA. V was shortened by 4 bases and J by 8 bases, with 17 bases between the two germline ends. CDR3 loop: CSVGKGGERGYTF. CDR3 nucleotide sequence: TGCAGCGTTGGGAAGGGGGGGGAGAGAGGCTACACCTTC.

This clone is a singleton in its sample. This rearrangement joins TRBV29-1 to TRBJ2-1, with D possibly matching TRBD2 (5 bases). Germline CDR1 and CDR2: SQVTM and ANQGSEA. The CDR3 contains 13 residues. The V end was cut by 5 bases, the J end by 9 bases, with 17 bases between. In DNA, the CDR3 is TGCAGCGTTCCTTTCGGAGGTCCTCTTGAGCAGTTCTTC. Translation: CSVPFGGPLEQFF.

The V and J genes are TRBV5-4 and TRBJ1-2; a possible D gene is TRBD1 (6 bases). CDR3 length equals 12 residues. In germline, CDR1 is SGHNT, CDR2 YYREEE (reference sequence). The V and J ends lost 2 bases and 14 bases respectively, with 16 bases between them. The chain's CDR3 is CASSLPGASGTF. CDR3 nucleotides: TGTGCCAGCAGCTTACCAGGGGCCTCTGGAACCTTC.

The chain joins TRBV5-8 to TRBJ2-2; 14 bases line up with TRBD2. Germline V gene sequence: CDR1 SGHTS, CDR2 YDEGEE. CDR3 length equals 18 residues. The V gene end was trimmed by 3 bases and the J gene end by 3 bases; junction bases not matched to a gene: 7. The CDR3 coding sequence is TGTGCCAGCAGCTGGACCGGGACTAGCGGGGGAGACACCGGGGAGCTGTTTTTT. Its translation: CASSWTGTSGGDTGELFF.

The chain has TRBV4-2 and TRBJ2-1, with 11 bases identical to TRBD2. V gave up 5 bases and J gave up 4 bases; unmatched junction bases: 10. Germline assignment: CDR1 LGHNA and CDR2 YNFKEQ. The CDR3 is made up of 17 amino acids. The CDR3 is CASSRHGTSGDYNEQFF. In nucleotides, the CDR3 is TGTGCCAGCAGCAGACACGGGACTAGCGGAGATTACAATGAGCAGTTCTTC.

Regarding this clone: One end of the junction is discordant with germline, which a read error may explain. The chain uses TRBV27 and TRBJ2-2, with a weak D call TRBD1 (6 bases). The germline V gene encodes CDR1 MNHEY and CDR2 SMNVEV (reference sequence). This CDR3 spans 17 amino acids. For the CDR3, the DNA is TGTGCCAGCAGTTTATTTGTACAGGGTGGGAACGCCGGGGAGCTGTTTTTT. Residues: CASSLFVQGGNAGELFF.

The V call is TRBV5-1, the J call TRBJ2-1; D remains ambiguous. This CDR3 contains 15 residues. With 2 bases removed from V and 3 bases from J, the gap between germline ends came to 12 bases. Germline values: CDR1 SGHRS, CDR2 YFSETQ. The CDR3 protein is CASSFQDLLYNEQFF. The DNA for the CDR3 is TGCGCCAGCAGCTTCCAGGATCTCCTCTACAATGAGCAGTTCTTC.

The rearrangement links TRBV28 to TRBJ1-2; 11 nucleotides align to TRBD1. The length of the CDR3 is 14 residues. Germline CDR1 reads MDHEN; CDR2 reads SYDVKM. J gave up 8 bases and V 4 bases, and 6 bases lay outside the gene matches. The CDR3 DNA reads TGTGCCAGCAGTTCTGGACAGGGGGCGGGCGGCTACACCTTC. Its protein product is CASSSGQGAGGYTF.

V is TRBV21-1 and J is TRBJ1-5; the table calls TRBD1, which could not be checked here. TRBV21-1 is labeled a pseudogene. This CDR3 has 16 residues. The CDR3 DNA is TGTGCCAGCAGCGAACCAGGGGAGAGTAGCAATCAGCCCCAGCATTTT. Translation gives CASSEPGESSNQPQHF.

This chain joins TRBV3-1 (or the pseudogene TRBV3-2) and TRBJ1-4; D is perhaps TRBD1 (5 bases). V was trimmed by 1 base and J by 5 bases, leaving 11 bases between them. The CDR3 covers 15 residues. The germline V gene has CDR1 LGHDT and CDR2 YNNKEL (reference sequence). The CDR3 reads CASSQARGNNEKLFF. The DNA of the CDR3 is TGTGCCAGCAGCCAAGCCCGGGGGAACAATGAAAAACTGTTTTTT.

The V gene is TRBV6-1, the J gene TRBJ1-2; possible D gene TRBD1, 6 bases. Germline V CDR1 and CDR2: MNHNS, SASEGT. The length of the CDR3 is 14 residues. V was clipped by 3 bases and J by 4 bases, with 12 bases between them. The CDR3 region has the DNA TGTGCCAGCAGTGATCGGCAGGGGTCCTATGGCTACACCTTC. It is translated as CASSDRQGSYGYTF.

The rearrangement links TRBV2 to TRBJ2-2; 8 positions agree with TRBD1. V lost 6 bases and J lost 5; bases outside the gene matches: 2. The CDR3 is 13 residues long. CDR1 and CDR2 from the germline V gene are SNHLY and FYNNEI. The CDR3: CASSDRGTGELFF. The CDR3 DNA follows: TGTGCCAGCAGCGACAGGGGAACCGGGGAGCTGTTTTTT.

The genes are TRBV12-3 or TRBV12-4 and TRBJ1-5; D is perhaps TRBD1 (6 bases). Trimming took off 6 bases at V and 4 bases at J, with 10 bases between the two ends. This CDR3 has 13 amino acids. The CDR3 DNA reads as TGTGCCAGCAGGTCTCAGGGGAATCAGCCCCAGCATTTT. Its protein is CASRSQGNQPQHF.

The chain carries TRBV2 and TRBJ2-1; TRBD2 agrees at 9 bases. The CDR3 loop spans 14 amino acids. V shed 11 bases, J shed 10 bases, and the junction held 15 bases outside the gene matches. The germline V gene encodes CDR1 SNHLY and CDR2 FYNNEI. Written as DNA, the CDR3 is TGTGCCGGGAGGGGGGCTAGCGGGAAAGGAGAGCAGTTCTTC. This gives the protein CAGRGASGKGEQFF.

The chain combines TRBV6-5 with TRBJ2-7, with 7 nucleotides matching TRBD1. Trimming took 11 bases from V and 4 from J; bases not matched to a gene: 14. This CDR3 contains 14 residues. Germline-derived CDR1 and CDR2 are MNHEY and SVGAGI. The CDR3 DNA sequence: TGTGCCGGCCGCAGACAGGGTCAATTGTACGAGCAGTACTTC. This sequence encodes CAGRRQGQLYEQYF.

As for this clone: This sample also contains other DNA sequences that code for the same CDR3. The V and J genes are TRBV15 and TRBJ2-5; perhaps TRBD2 as D (5 bases). The CDR3 runs 14 residues. V lost 0 bases and J lost 1, with 6 bases in between. Germline V gives CDR1 LNHNV, CDR2 YYDKDF (reference sequence). In nucleotides, the CDR3 is TGTGCCACCAGCAGAGACCGGGGCCAAGAGACCCAGTACTTC. Translating it yields CATSRDRGQETQYF. Based on the CDR3 plus reference TRBV15 and TRBJ2-5, the full variable domain is DAMVIQNPRYQVTQFGKPVTLSCSQTLNHNVMYWYQQKSSQAPKLLFHYYDKDFNNEADTPDNFQSRRPNTSFCFLDIRSPGLGDTAMYLCATSRDRGQETQYFGPGTRLLVL.

The rearrangement uses TRBV27 and TRBJ2-3; no clear D gene. Trimming took 7 bases from V and 2 from J, leaving 16 bases between them. CDR1 is MNHEY and CDR2 is SMNVEV in the germline V gene (reference sequence). The length of the CDR3 is 15 residues. The CDR3 sequence is CASTPSLSPTDTQYF. CDR3 DNA sequence: TGTGCCAGCACCCCCTCACTTAGCCCCACAGATACGCAGTATTTT.

J is TRBJ2-2 and V is TRBV6-5; D perhaps matches TRBD1 (6 bases). This CDR3 has 15 residues. The germline CDR1 and CDR2 sequences are MNHEY and SVGAGI. V was pared by 7 bases and J by 0 bases, with 12 bases between. The CDR3, as DNA: TGTGCCAGCAATGGGGGCAGTACGAACACCGGGGAGCTGTTTTTT. Translation: CASNGGSTNTGELFF.

With respect to this clone: The same CDR3 arises from other DNA sequences in this sample as well. The chain couples TRBV6-5 to TRBJ1-1, with 8 bases identical to TRBD1. V lost 2 bases to trimming and J lost 6 bases; unmatched junction nucleotides: 2. The CDR3 runs 13 residues. Per germline, CDR1 MNHEY and CDR2 SVGAGI. The CDR3 spells CASSYGQGAEAFF. Written as DNA, the CDR3 is TGTGCCAGCAGTTACGGACAGGGAGCTGAAGCTTTCTTT.

V is TRBV3-1 (or the pseudogene TRBV3-2) and J is TRBJ1-2; tentative D call: TRBD1 (6 bases). Germline CDR1 is LGHDT and CDR2 is YNNKEL (reference sequence). V shed 4 bases and J shed 4 bases, with 10 bases lying between them. This CDR3 has 13 amino acids. CDR3 nucleotide sequence: TGTGCCAGCAGCCGAAGGACAGTCTATGGCTACACCTTC. Translated, it gives CASSRRTVYGYTF.

This clone occurred once. The rearrangement joins TRBV29-1 to TRBJ2-3, with TRBD2 matching 8 bases. Trimming removed 4 bases from V and 1 base from J; junction bases left unmatched: 4. The germline CDR1 and CDR2 sequences are SQVTM and ANQGSEA. The CDR3 totals 14 residues. The DNA of the CDR3 is TGCAGCGTTGTAGGTAGCGGGGGCACAGATACGCAGTATTTT. Its translation: CSVVGSGGTDTQYF.

The chain recombines TRBV7-2 with TRBJ2-2; TRBD2 agrees at 9 bases. This CDR3 has 17 residues. V was clipped by 2 bases and J by 6 bases; unmatched bases: 10. Looked up from germline, CDR1 is SGHTA and CDR2 is FQGNSA. This chain's CDR3 is CASSLSPKGLASGELFF. In nucleotides, the CDR3 is TGTGCCAGCAGCTTAAGTCCTAAAGGACTAGCGTCCGGGGAGCTGTTTTTT.